This T cell receptor beta chain was captured in a study of control samples from healthy donors and cancer patients. Per germline, CDR1 MNHEY and CDR2 SVGEGT. There are 19 residues in the CDR3. V lost 2 bases, J lost 7 bases, and 21 bases stayed unmatched. The data were produced by immunoSEQ multiplex PCR, yet TCRdb's version contains in-frame clones alone and is incomplete. The sample has some 100,000 clones, around nine tenths seen once. This sequence was found in a man aged 30-40 years in good health. The chain couples TRBV6-2 or TRBV6-3 to TRBJ2-7, with 9 bases fitting TRBD1. Material: blood. The CDR3 loop reads CASSYPASLTGTGLEEQYF. Here the CDR3 DNA reads TGTGCCAGCAGTTACCCCGCTTCCTTGACGGGGACAGGGCTCGAAGAGCAGTACTTC.